This passage covers 25 T cell receptor beta chains from one sample sequenced in a study of tumor-infiltrating lymphocytes in localized non-small cell lung cancer. Sequenced by immunoSEQ multiplex PCR; TCRdb stores in-frame clones only, minus some. The table shows about 24,000 clones, with 50% to 70% occurring only once. The sample was lung tumor tissue. Receptors originate from a human donor with non-small cell lung cancer.

The chain combines TRBV11-2 with TRBJ1-1; TRBD1 is a possible D gene (5 bases). The CDR3 sequence is 15 residues long. CDR1 and CDR2 (germline): SGHAT, FQNNGV. V lost 3 bases, J lost 0 bases, and 11 bases lay in between. The CDR3 DNA is TGTGCCAGCAGCTTCTCGGGGGGGTTGAACACTGAAGCTTTCTTT. Amino acid sequence: CASSFSGGLNTEAFF.

The chain employs TRBV5-1 and TRBJ1-4; 9 nucleotides line up with TRBD1. The CDR3 contains 15 residues. Germline V gene sequence: CDR1 SGHRS, CDR2 YFSETQ. With V trimmed by 3 bases and J by 7 bases, 7 bases remained unmatched. Here the CDR3 DNA reads TGCGCCAGCAGCTCGGGGGACAGGGCTAGTGAAAAACTGTTTTTT. Its translation: CASSSGDRASEKLFF.

The rearrangement joins TRBV6-5 to TRBJ1-2; TRBD1 might be the D (5 bases). CDR1 MNHEY and CDR2 SVGAGI come from the germline V gene. Trimming pared 5 bases from V and 9 bases from J, leaving 13 bases between. This CDR3 has 12 residues. The CDR3 nucleotides read TGTGCCAGCAGTACGAGGGACGATAGCTACACCTTC. Amino acids: CASSTRDDSYTF.

The V call is TRBV27, the J call TRBJ2-1; D unresolved. This CDR3 is built from 16 residues. Germline-derived CDR1 and CDR2 are MNHEY and SMNVEV (reference sequence). V was cut by 3 bases and J by 4 bases, with 16 bases left in between. Written as DNA, the CDR3 is TGTGCCAGCAGTTTGGGCGGCCAAGTGGTTTACAATGAGCAGTTCTTC. This gives the protein CASSLGGQVVYNEQFF.

V and J are TRBV7-2 and TRBJ2-1, with D uncertain. Trimming took off 1 base at V and 8 bases at J, with 12 bases between the two ends. The CDR3 totals 14 residues. The germline gives CDR1 SGHTA, CDR2 FQGNSA. The CDR3 nucleotides read TGTGCCAGCAGCTTAGACGTCAGCAGTGATGAGCAGTTCTTC. Translating gives CASSLDVSSDEQFF.

The rearrangement links TRBV29-1 to TRBJ2-3, with TRBD1 matching over 11 bases. The CDR3 sequence is 13 residues long. Germline assignment: CDR1 SQVTM and CDR2 ANQGSEA. The junction had 6 bases not matched to a gene; V was cut back by 8 bases and J by 5 bases. In DNA, the CDR3 is TGCAGCTCCGGGGACAGGGGGAGAGATACGCAGTATTTT. As protein: CSSGDRGRDTQYF.

This chain links TRBV4-1 with TRBJ1-1, with a weak D call TRBD1 (6 bases). The V and J ends lost 1 base and 5 bases respectively, with 20 bases between them. Germline V CDR1 and CDR2: MGHRA, YSYEKL. The CDR3 totals 17 residues. DNA for the CDR3: TGCGCCAGCAGCCAAGTGGCAGGGGCCGTAGCTATGACTGAAGCTTTCTTT. Encoded protein: CASSQVAGAVAMTEAFF.

The chain carries TRBV6-5 and TRBJ1-3, with D unresolved. The V gene's germline CDR1 is MNHEY and CDR2 SVGAGI. V was clipped by 0 bases and J by 2 bases, with 8 bases between them. CDR3 length equals 15 residues. The CDR3 sequence: CASSYSGGAGNTIYF. The CDR3 DNA reads TGTGCCAGCAGTTACTCGGGCGGTGCTGGAAACACCATATATTTT.

This clone was recorded once. The chain uses TRBV30 and TRBJ1-6; a weak D match, TRBD1 (5 bases). This CDR3 has 13 residues. Germline V gene sequence: CDR1 GTSNPN, CDR2 SVGIG (reference sequence). V lost 2 bases to trimming and J lost 10 bases, with 12 bases between them. This chain's CDR3 is CAWSWGNGSPLHF. The CDR3 DNA follows: TGTGCCTGGAGTTGGGGGAACGGGTCACCCCTCCACTTT.

V is TRBV15 and J is TRBJ2-3; D is unresolved. CDR1 is LNHNV, CDR2 YYDKDF, per germline (reference sequence). This CDR3 has 14 residues. V was cut by 5 bases and J by 3 bases, with 12 bases left in between. The CDR3 sequence is CATSLVGVTDTQYF. The CDR3 DNA sequence: TGTGCCACCAGCCTTGTAGGAGTGACAGATACGCAGTATTTT.

This sequence joins TRBV6-6 and TRBJ2-3; maybe TRBD1 (5 bases). Per germline, CDR1 MNHNY and CDR2 SVGAGI (reference sequence). V was pared by 4 bases and J by 4 bases, with 12 bases between. The CDR3 covers 14 residues. CDR3 residues: CASSWGRVADTQYF. The CDR3 DNA follows: TGTGCCAGCAGTTGGGGCAGGGTGGCAGATACGCAGTATTTT.

This chain links TRBV6-5 with TRBJ1-2; D may be TRBD1 (6 bases). The V end was cut by 5 bases, the J end by 8 bases, with 12 bases between. The CDR3 extends over 12 amino acids. The germline gives CDR1 MNHEY, CDR2 SVGAGI. The DNA of the CDR3 is TGTGCCAGCAGTGCAGGGGAAGGCGGCTACACCTTC. It codes for CASSAGEGGYTF.

The CDR3 DNA sequence: TGTGCCAGCAGTCTCCTAGCGGGAGCCAACGAGCAGTACTTC. Amino acids: CASSLLAGANEQYF. This chain links TRBV4-2 with TRBJ2-7, with 10 bases aligning to TRBD2. There are 14 residues in the CDR3. The V gene end was trimmed by 6 bases and the J gene end by 5 bases; junction bases not matched to a gene: 7. Per the germline V gene, CDR1 is LGHNA and CDR2 is YNFKEQ.

This chain joins TRBV29-1 and TRBJ1-2; perhaps TRBD1 as D (5 bases). Trimming removed 6 bases from V and 3 bases from J, with 11 bases in between. This CDR3 region has 12 residues. Germline V lookup: CDR1 SQVTM, CDR2 ANQGSEA. The CDR3 reads CSVSGQYYGYTF. The CDR3 nucleotides read TGCAGCGTATCGGGGCAGTACTATGGCTACACCTTC.

The rearrangement joins TRBV18 to TRBJ2-7; 7 nucleotides match TRBD1. The V gene's germline CDR1 is KGHSH and CDR2 LQKENI. The V gene end was trimmed by 2 bases and the J gene end by 3 bases; junction bases not matched to a gene: 7. The CDR3 length is 15 residues. CDR3 coding DNA: TGTGCCAGCTCACCAGTAGGGACAGCTTTCTACGAGCAGTACTTC. Translation gives CASSPVGTAFYEQYF. Drawing the rest from reference TRBV18 and TRBJ2-7, the complete variable domain is NAGVMQNPRHLVRRRGQEARLRCSPMKGHSHVYWYRQLPEEGLKFMVYLQKENIIDESGMPKERFSAEFPKEGPSILRIQQVVRGDSAAYFCASSPVGTAFYEQYFGPGTRLTVT.

The CDR3 loop is CASSASDRGVFRNTEAFF. The CDR3 DNA follows: TGCGCCAGCAGCGCAAGCGACAGGGGAGTCTTTAGGAACACTGAAGCTTTCTTT. J is TRBJ1-1 and V is TRBV5-1, with 8 bases identical to TRBD1. Germline V gene sequence: CDR1 SGHRS, CDR2 YFSETQ. This CDR3 spans 18 amino acids. V dropped 4 bases and J dropped 1; count of bases not matched to a gene: 15.

This chain joins TRBV29-1 and TRBJ1-4, with 8 bases lining up with TRBD1. Germline V gene sequence: CDR1 SQVTM, CDR2 ANQGSEA. This CDR3 is 13 amino acids long. V lost 6 bases, J lost 5 bases, and 5 bases stayed unmatched. CDR3 sequence (DNA): TGCAGCGTCCTGGACAGGGACAATGAAAAACTGTTTTTT. This gives the protein CSVLDRDNEKLFF. The full variable domain, in which reference TRBV29-1 and TRBJ1-4 provide the parts outside the CDR3, is SAVISQKPSRDICQRGTSLTIQCQVDSQVTMMFWYRQQPGQSLTLIATANQGSEATYESGFVIDKFPISRPNLTFSTLTVSNMSPEDSSIYLCSVLDRDNEKLFFGSGTQLSVL.

This CDR3 is CAWSKAGVKDTQYF. The CDR3 DNA reads TGTGCCTGGAGTAAAGCGGGAGTTAAAGATACGCAGTATTTT. The chain uses TRBV30 and TRBJ2-3, with 8 bases fitting TRBD2. The CDR3 is made up of 14 amino acids. Losses at the gene ends were 2 bases for V and 5 bases for J; bases not matched to a gene: 6. Germline CDR1 reads GTSNPN; CDR2 reads SVGIG (reference sequence).

The chain carries TRBV6-1 and TRBJ1-2, with D possibly TRBD1 on 6 matching bases. Trimming stripped 1 base from V and 5 bases from J, with 14 bases between. There are 15 residues in the CDR3. Germline lookup yields CDR1 MNHNS and CDR2 SASEGT. The CDR3 reads CASSEERGAVYGYTF. For the CDR3, the DNA is TGTGCCAGCAGTGAAGAACGGGGGGCGGTTTATGGCTACACCTTC.

J is TRBJ2-2 and V is TRBV9; possibly TRBD2 for D (5 bases). Looked up from germline, CDR1 is SGDLS and CDR2 is YYNGEE. CDR3 size: 14 residues. Trimming took 0 bases from V and 4 from J, leaving 7 bases between them. The chain's CDR3 is CASSVEGVTGELFF. CDR3 bases: TGTGCCAGCAGCGTAGAGGGAGTCACCGGGGAGCTGTTTTTT.

In this sample, this clone turned up a few times. The rearrangement uses TRBV6-1 and TRBJ1-5; D is unclear. V dropped 0 bases and J dropped 4 bases, with 1 base sitting between them. In germline, CDR1 is MNHNS, CDR2 SASEGT. The CDR3 length is 12 residues. The CDR3 coding sequence is TGTGCCAGCAGTGAAGCGAATCAGCCCCAGCATTTT. Its translation is CASSEANQPQHF.

This clone was counted once. V usage is TRBV5-1 and J usage is TRBJ2-3; 8 positions match TRBD1. The junction had 12 bases not matched to a gene; V was cut back by 0 bases and J by 0 bases. This CDR3 region has 19 residues. Germline CDR1 SGHRS, CDR2 YFSETQ. Here the CDR3 reads CASSLGPLDRASSTDTQYF. The CDR3 coding sequence is TGCGCCAGCAGCTTGGGTCCGCTGGACAGGGCCTCTAGCACAGATACGCAGTATTTT.

This chain links TRBV2 with TRBJ1-2; 7 bases are shared with TRBD1. CDR1 is SNHLY and CDR2 is FYNNEI in the germline V gene. V dropped 9 bases and J dropped 1; count of bases not matched to a gene: 2. The CDR3 spans 12 residues. The CDR3 bases are TGTGCCAGTGACAGGGATAACTATGGCTACACCTTC. Protein sequence: CASDRDNYGYTF.

The chain couples TRBV29-1 to TRBJ1-5; D ambiguous. Trimming shortened V by 4 bases and J by 3 bases, and 10 bases separated the two germline ends. The CDR3 contains 13 residues. Per the germline V gene, CDR1 is SQVTM and CDR2 is ANQGSEA. The CDR3 nucleotides are TGCAGCGTTGGTCACGAGTTCAATCAGCCCCAGCATTTT. This sequence encodes CSVGHEFNQPQHF. The variable domain in full, completed from reference TRBV29-1 and TRBJ1-5, reads SAVISQKPSRDICQRGTSLTIQCQVDSQVTMMFWYRQQPGQSLTLIATANQGSEATYESGFVIDKFPISRPNLTFSTLTVSNMSPEDSSIYLCSVGHEFNQPQHFGDGTRLSIL.

The chain carries TRBV19 and TRBJ1-1, with D possibly TRBD1 on 5 matching bases. V was pared by 5 bases and J by 1 base, with 20 bases between. The germline CDR1 and CDR2 sequences are LNHDA and SQIVND (reference sequence). This CDR3 region has 17 residues. DNA of the CDR3: TGTGCCAGTAGTCCGCCCTCAAGGGCAGGGAGGAACACTGAAGCTTTCTTT. Its protein is CASSPPSRAGRNTEAFF.